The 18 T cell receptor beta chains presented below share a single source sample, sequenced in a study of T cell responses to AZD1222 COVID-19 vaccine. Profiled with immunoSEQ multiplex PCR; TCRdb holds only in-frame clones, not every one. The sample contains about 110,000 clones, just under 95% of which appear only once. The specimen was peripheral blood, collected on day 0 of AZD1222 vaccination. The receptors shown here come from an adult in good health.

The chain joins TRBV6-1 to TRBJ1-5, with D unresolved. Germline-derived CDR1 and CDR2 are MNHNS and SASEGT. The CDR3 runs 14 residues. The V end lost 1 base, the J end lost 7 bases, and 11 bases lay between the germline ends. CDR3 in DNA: TGTGCCAGCAGTGAAGTAGGGCTGGGACAGCCCCAGCATTTT. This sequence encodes CASSEVGLGQPQHF.

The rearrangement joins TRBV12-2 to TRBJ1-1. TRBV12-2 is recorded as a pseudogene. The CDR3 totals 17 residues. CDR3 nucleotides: TGTGCAAGTCGCCCACCAGGGGGGGGCCCCGTGAACACTGAAGCTTTCTTT. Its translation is CASRPPGGGPVNTEAFF.

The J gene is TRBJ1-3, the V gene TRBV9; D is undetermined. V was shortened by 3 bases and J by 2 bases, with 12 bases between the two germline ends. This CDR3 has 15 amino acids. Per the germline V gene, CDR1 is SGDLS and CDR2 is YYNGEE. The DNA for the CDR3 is TGTGCCAGCAGCGAGGGAGGGATTGCTGGAAACACCATATATTTT. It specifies CASSEGGIAGNTIYF.

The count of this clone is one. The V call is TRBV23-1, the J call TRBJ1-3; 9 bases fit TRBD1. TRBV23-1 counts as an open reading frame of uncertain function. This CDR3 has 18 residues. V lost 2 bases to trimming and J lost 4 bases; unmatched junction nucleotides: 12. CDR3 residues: CASSQRDREPSDGNTIYF. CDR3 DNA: TGCGCCAGCAGTCAACGGGACAGGGAACCGTCGGACGGAAACACCATATATTTT.

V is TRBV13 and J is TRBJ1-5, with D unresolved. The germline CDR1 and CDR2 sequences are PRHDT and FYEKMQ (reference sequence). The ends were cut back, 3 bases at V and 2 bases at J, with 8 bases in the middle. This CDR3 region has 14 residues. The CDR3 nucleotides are TGTGCCAGCAGCTTTCGAAATGGCAATCAGCCCCAGCATTTT. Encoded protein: CASSFRNGNQPQHF.

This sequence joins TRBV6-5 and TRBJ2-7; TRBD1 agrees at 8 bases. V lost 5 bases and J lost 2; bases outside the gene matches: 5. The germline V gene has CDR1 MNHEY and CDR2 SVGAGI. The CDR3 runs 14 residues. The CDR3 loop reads CASSRTGRPYEQYF. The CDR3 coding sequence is TGTGCCAGCAGTAGGACAGGGCGGCCCTACGAGCAGTACTTC.

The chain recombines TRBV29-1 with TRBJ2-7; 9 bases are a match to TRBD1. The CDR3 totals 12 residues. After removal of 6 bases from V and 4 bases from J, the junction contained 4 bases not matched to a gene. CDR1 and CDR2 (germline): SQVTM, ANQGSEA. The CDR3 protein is CSVGTGSYEQYF. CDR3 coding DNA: TGCAGCGTCGGGACAGGGTCATACGAGCAGTACTTC.

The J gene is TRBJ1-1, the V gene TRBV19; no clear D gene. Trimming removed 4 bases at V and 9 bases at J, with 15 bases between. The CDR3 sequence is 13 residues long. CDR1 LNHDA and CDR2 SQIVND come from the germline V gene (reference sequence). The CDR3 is CASSREGQAQAFF. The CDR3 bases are TGTGCCAGTAGTAGAGAGGGCCAGGCACAAGCTTTCTTT.

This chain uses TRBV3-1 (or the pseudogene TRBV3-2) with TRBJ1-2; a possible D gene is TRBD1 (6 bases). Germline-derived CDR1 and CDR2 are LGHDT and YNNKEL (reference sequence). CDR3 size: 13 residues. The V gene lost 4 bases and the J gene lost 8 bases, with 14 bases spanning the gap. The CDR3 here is CASSRGGFQGYTF. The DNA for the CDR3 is TGTGCCAGCAGCCGAGGGGGTTTTCAGGGCTACACCTTC.

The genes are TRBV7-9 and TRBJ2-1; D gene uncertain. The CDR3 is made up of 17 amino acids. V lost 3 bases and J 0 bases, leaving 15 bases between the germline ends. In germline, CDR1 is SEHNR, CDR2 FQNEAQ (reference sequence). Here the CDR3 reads CASSFPTDSSSYNEQFF. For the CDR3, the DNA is TGTGCCAGCAGCTTCCCGACCGACTCGAGCTCCTACAATGAGCAGTTCTTC. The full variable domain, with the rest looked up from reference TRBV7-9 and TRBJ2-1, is DTGVSQNPRHKITKRGQNVTFRCDPISEHNRLYWYRQTLGQGPEFLTYFQNEAQLEKSRLLSDRFSAERPKGSFSTLEIQRTEQGDSAMYLCASSFPTDSSSYNEQFFGPGTRLTVL.

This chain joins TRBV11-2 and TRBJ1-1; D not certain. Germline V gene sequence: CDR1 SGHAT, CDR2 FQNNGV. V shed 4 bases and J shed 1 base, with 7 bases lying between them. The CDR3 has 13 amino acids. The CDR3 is CASSSSRNTEAFF. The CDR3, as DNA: TGTGCCAGCAGCTCCTCTCGGAACACTGAAGCTTTCTTT.

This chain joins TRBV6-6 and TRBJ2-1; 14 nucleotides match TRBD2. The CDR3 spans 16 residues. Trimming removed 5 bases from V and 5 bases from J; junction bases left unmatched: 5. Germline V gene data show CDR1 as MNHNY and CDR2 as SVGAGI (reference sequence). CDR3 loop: CASSRLGLAGDNEQFF. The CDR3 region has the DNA TGTGCCAGCAGTCGCCTGGGACTAGCGGGGGACAATGAGCAGTTCTTC.

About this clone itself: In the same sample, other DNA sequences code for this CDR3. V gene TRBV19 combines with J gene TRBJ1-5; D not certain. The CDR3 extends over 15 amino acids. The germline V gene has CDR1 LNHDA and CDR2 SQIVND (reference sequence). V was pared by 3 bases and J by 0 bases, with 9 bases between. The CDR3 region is CASSISGSSNQPQHF. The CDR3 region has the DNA TGTGCCAGTAGTATTTCGGGGAGTAGCAATCAGCCCCAGCATTTT. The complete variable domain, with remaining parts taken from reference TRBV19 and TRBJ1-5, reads DGGITQSPKYLFRKEGQNVTLSCEQNLNHDAMYWYRQDPGQGLRLIYYSQIVNDFQKGDIAEGYSVSREKKESFPLTVTSAQKNPTAFYLCASSISGSSNQPQHFGDGTRLSIL.

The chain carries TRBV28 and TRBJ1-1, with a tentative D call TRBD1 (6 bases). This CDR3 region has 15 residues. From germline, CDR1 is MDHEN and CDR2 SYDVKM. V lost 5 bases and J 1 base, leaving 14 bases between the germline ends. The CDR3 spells CASSPPEGENTEAFF. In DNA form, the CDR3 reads TGTGCCAGCAGTCCACCCGAGGGGGAGAACACTGAAGCTTTCTTT.

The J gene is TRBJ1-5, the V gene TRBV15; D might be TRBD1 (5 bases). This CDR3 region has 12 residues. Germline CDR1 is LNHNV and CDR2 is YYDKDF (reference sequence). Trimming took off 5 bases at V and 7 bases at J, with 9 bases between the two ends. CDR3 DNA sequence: TGTGCCACCAGCGAGGGGTGGCAGCCCCAGCATTTT. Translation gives CATSEGWQPQHF.

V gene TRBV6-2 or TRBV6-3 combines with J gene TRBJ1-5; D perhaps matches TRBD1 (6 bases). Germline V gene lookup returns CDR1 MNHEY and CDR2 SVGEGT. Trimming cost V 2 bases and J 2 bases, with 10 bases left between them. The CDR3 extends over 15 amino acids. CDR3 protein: CASSYARTGNQPQHF. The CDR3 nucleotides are TGTGCCAGCAGTTACGCGAGGACAGGCAATCAGCCCCAGCATTTT.

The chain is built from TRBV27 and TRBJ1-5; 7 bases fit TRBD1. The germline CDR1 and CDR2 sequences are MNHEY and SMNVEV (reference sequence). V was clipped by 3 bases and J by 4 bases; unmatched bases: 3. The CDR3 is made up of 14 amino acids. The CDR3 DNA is TGTGCCAGCAGTTTGACAGGGTTGAATCAGCCCCAGCATTTT. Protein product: CASSLTGLNQPQHF.

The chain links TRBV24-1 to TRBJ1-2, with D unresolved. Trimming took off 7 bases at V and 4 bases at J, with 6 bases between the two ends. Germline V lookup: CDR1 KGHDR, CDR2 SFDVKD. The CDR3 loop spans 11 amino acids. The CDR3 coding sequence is TGTGCCACCAGGGACCTCTATGGCTACACCTTC. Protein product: CATRDLYGYTF.